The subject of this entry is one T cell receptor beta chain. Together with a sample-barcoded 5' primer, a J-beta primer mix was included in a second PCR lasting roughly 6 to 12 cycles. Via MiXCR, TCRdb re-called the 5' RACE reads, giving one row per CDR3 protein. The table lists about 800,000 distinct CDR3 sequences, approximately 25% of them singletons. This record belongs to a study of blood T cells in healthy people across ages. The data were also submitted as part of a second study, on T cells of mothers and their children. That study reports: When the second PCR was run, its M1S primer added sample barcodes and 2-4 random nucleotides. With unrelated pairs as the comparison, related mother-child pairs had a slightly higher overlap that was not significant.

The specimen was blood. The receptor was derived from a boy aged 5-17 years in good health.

The CDR3 region is CASRPGHGWGYTF. CDR3 nucleotide sequence: TGTGCCAGCAGGCCCGGACACGGCTGGGGCTACACCTTC. This rearrangement joins TRBV6-2 or TRBV6-3 to TRBJ1-2; D is possibly TRBD1 (5 bases). CDR1 MNHEY and CDR2 SVGEGT come from the germline V gene. The CDR3 has 13 amino acids. The V end was cut by 6 bases, the J end by 8 bases, with 16 bases between.